This TCR beta chain is drawn from a study of T cell repertoires in cytomegalovirus infection. Across the whole study: Public TCR beta signatures were indicative of both CMV infection and a matching HLA type. Findings and caveats of the study: Cumulative frequency (of public TCR beta family members) identified carriers of CMV plus the relevant HLA. What dominated the ex vivo response were HLA-C-restricted CMV-specific TCR beta clonotypes.

Germline lookup yields CDR1 MNHEY and CDR2 SVGAGI. CDR3 size: 14 residues. The V and J ends lost 2 bases and 1 base respectively, with 9 bases between them. Using its own MiXCR run on the reads, TCRdb lists one record per CDR3 protein. The sample shows 450,000 to 650,000 distinct CDR3 sequences, around a quarter of them seen only once. Turning to this clonotype: Its specificity is unknown.

This rearrangement joins TRBV6-5 to TRBJ2-7, with D uncertain. Material: PBMCs. The TCR comes from a human donor in good health (CMV status not recorded). Some clones in this sample may be carry-over from other donors' samples. CDR3 region: CASSYKVSSYEQYF. CDR3 bases: TGTGCCAGCAGTTACAAGGTCTCATCCTACGAGCAGTACTTC.